This TCR beta chain was sequenced during a study of blood T cell repertoires in COVID-19. Study context: Acute and convalescent COVID-19 specimens originated in the United States, Italy and Spain. T cells, B-cell-depleted T cells, or PBMCs provided the cDNA or gDNA that served as material.

Original handling: Reference gene primers were amplified, and this amplification served to estimate nucleated cell counts. Produced via immunoSEQ multiplex PCR; TCRdb's table is partial and in-frame only. V and J calls and clone size are copied from that table; D and trimming were computed from the DNA. The table records about 130,000 clones, roughly 80% of them present only once. Germline V gene lookup returns CDR1 SGHVS and CDR2 FNYEAQ. V lost 1 base, J lost 8 bases, and 10 bases stayed unmatched. The CDR3 consists of 15 residues. Sequenced: peripheral blood. This chain uses TRBV7-6 with TRBJ1-1; 7 positions agree with TRBD1. This sequence was found in a woman aged 55-69 years with acute or convalescent COVID-19. The CDR3 region has the DNA TGTGCCAGCAGCTTAGGAAACGACAGGGTAGGCGAAGCTTTCTTT. It translates to CASSLGNDRVGEAFF.